Each of the 23 T cell receptor beta chains below was sequenced from the same sample in a study of shared clonotypes between healthy human individuals (dated by TCRdb to 2020 to 2022). The library was obtained by the immunoSEQ multiplex PCR assay. Drawn from immuneACCESS, this table holds only the in-frame rearrangements with V and J called that TCRdb kept. Clones are partly lost; checked studies trace under half to an unresolved V gene and leave the rest unexplained. This sample gives over 400,000 clones in total; 78% of them show up just once. The ten largest clones represent around 12% of the sample. Material: PBMCs. Receptor source: a middle-aged woman in good health. Some clones in this sample may be carry-over from other donors' samples.

This clone was counted only a few times. CDR3 in amino acids: CASSQDRREPTGELFF. CDR3 coding DNA: TGCGCCAGCAGCCAAGATAGGCGGGAGCCCACCGGGGAGCTGTTTTTT. The rearrangement links TRBV4-3 to TRBJ2-2, with 7 nucleotides matching TRBD2. Germline values: CDR1 LGHNA, CDR2 YSLEER. There are 16 residues in the CDR3. After removal of 0 bases from V and 4 bases from J, the junction contained 5 bases not matched to a gene.

The V gene is TRBV25-1, the J gene TRBJ2-3; the D gene is possibly TRBD1 (6 bases). CDR3 length: 16 amino acids. Deletions cut 1 base from V and 3 bases from J, with 14 bases between. Germline V CDR1 and CDR2: MGHDK, SYGVNS. This CDR3 reads CASSESGTGSTDTQYF. DNA for the CDR3: TGTGCCAGCAGTGAATCTGGCACAGGGAGTACAGATACGCAGTATTTT. The whole variable domain, filled in from reference TRBV25-1 and TRBJ2-3, reads EADIYQTPRYLVIGTGKKITLECSQTMGHDKMYWYQQDPGMELHLIHYSYGVNSTEKGDLSSESTVSRIRTEHFPLTLESARPSHTSQYLCASSESGTGSTDTQYFGPGTRLTVL.

The V and J genes are TRBV28 and TRBJ2-1, with D maybe TRBD2 (5 bases). The V gene's germline CDR1 is MDHEN and CDR2 SYDVKM. The CDR3 loop spans 17 amino acids. V was shortened by 2 bases and J by 2 bases, with 16 bases between the two germline ends. The CDR3 protein is CASSLPPDYGPYNEQFF. CDR3 nucleotides: TGTGCCAGCAGTTTACCCCCCGACTATGGCCCCTACAATGAGCAGTTCTTC.

This chain connects TRBV6-6 to TRBJ2-7; D remains unclear. The CDR3 runs 14 residues. V was clipped by 6 bases and J by 2 bases, with 14 bases between them. Looked up from germline, CDR1 is MNHNY and CDR2 is SVGAGI (reference sequence). The CDR3 here is CASSPLGAAYEQYF. The CDR3 DNA reads as TGTGCCAGCAGCCCTCTGGGCGCAGCCTACGAGCAGTACTTC.

The chain is built from TRBV27 and TRBJ2-7, with a possible D match to TRBD2 (5 bases). TRBJ2-1 matches the DNA end more closely, so the J call is doubtful. This CDR3 comprises 15 residues. Germline-derived CDR1 and CDR2 are MNHEY and SMNVEV (reference sequence). CDR3 DNA: TGTGCCAGCAAATATGGACTCGAAGTTTACAATGAGCAGTTCTTC. Its translation: CASKYGLEVYNEQFF.

The rearrangement links TRBV6-6 to TRBJ2-5; D remains ambiguous. The V gene's germline CDR1 is MNHNY and CDR2 SVGAGI (reference sequence). V was pared by 1 base and J by 5 bases, with 2 bases between. This CDR3 spans 11 amino acids. DNA for the CDR3: TGTGCCAGCAGTTACTTGGAGACCCAGTACTTC. Protein: CASSYLETQYF.

Turning to this clone: The junction departs from germline at one end; a sequencing error may be responsible. This chain uses TRBV15 with TRBJ2-7; D remains ambiguous. The CDR3 loop spans 15 amino acids. Germline CDR1 LNHNV, CDR2 YYDKDF (reference sequence). The CDR3, as DNA: TGTGCCACCAGAAGAGAATATACGGGCTCCTACGAGCAGTACTTC. This codes for CATRREYTGSYEQYF.

The table lists this clone with a count of one. The chain couples TRBV11-1 to TRBJ2-4; no reliable D call. Trimming pared 2 bases from V and 11 bases from J, leaving 13 bases between. Germline V gene sequence: CDR1 SGHAT, CDR2 FQDESV (reference sequence). The CDR3 runs to 13 residues. In nucleotides, the CDR3 is TGTGCCAGCAGCTTAACCGGGTTGGACGTTCAGTACTTC. This codes for CASSLTGLDVQYF.

This clone appeared once. The CDR3 nucleotides are TGTGCCAGCAGCTTCCCCGGAGTGGCCGGGGAGCTGTTTTTT. It specifies CASSFPGVAGELFF. The chain recombines TRBV7-6 with TRBJ2-2; no clear D gene. Germline V gene sequence: CDR1 SGHVS, CDR2 FNYEAQ. Deletions cut 3 bases from V and 6 bases from J, with 11 bases between. The CDR3 totals 14 residues. The variable domain in full, completed from reference TRBV7-6 and TRBJ2-2, reads GAGVSQSPRYKVTKRGQDVALRCDPISGHVSLYWYRQALGQGPEFLTYFNYEAQQDKSGLPNDRFSAERPEGSISTLTIQRTEQRDSAMYRCASSFPGVAGELFFGEGSRLTVL.

This rearrangement joins TRBV28 to TRBJ2-2; 8 nucleotides line up with TRBD2. V lost 6 bases and J lost 6; bases outside the gene matches: 21. The CDR3 extends over 19 amino acids. Germline V gene data show CDR1 as MDHEN and CDR2 as SYDVKM. In DNA, the CDR3 is TGTGCCAGCAGCCCGCTGATGGTCAAAGCGGGAGTGTTCGCCGGGGAGCTGTTTTTT. Translation gives CASSPLMVKAGVFAGELFF.

The chain has TRBV4-2 and TRBJ2-7, with 12 bases lining up with TRBD2. Germline CDR1 LGHNA, CDR2 YNFKEQ. Losses at the gene ends were 1 base for V and 2 bases for J; bases not matched to a gene: 12. This CDR3 region has 19 residues. The CDR3 region is CASSQAFLGTSGSPYEQYF. The CDR3 nucleotides are TGTGCCAGCAGCCAAGCTTTCCTCGGGACTAGCGGGTCCCCCTACGAGCAGTACTTC.

This rearrangement joins TRBV19 to TRBJ1-2; 11 bases align to TRBD1. Germline CDR1 and CDR2: LNHDA and SQIVND (reference sequence). The length of the CDR3 is 17 residues. J lost 0 bases, V lost 5 bases, and 8 bases had no gene match. In nucleotides, the CDR3 is TGTGCCAGTAGTCCGTCCCGGGACAGGGGGGCTAACTATGGCTACACCTTC. Translating it yields CASSPSRDRGANYGYTF.

This clone was seen once. The gene calls are TRBV5-4 and TRBJ1-4; the D gene is possibly TRBD1 (6 bases). In germline, CDR1 is SGHNT, CDR2 YYREEE (reference sequence). The CDR3 is 15 amino acids. V was trimmed by 0 bases and J by 8 bases, leaving 14 bases between them. The DNA of the CDR3 is TGTGCCAGCAGCTTGGCGACAGGCTCCGGAGAAAAACTGTTTTTT. This sequence encodes CASSLATGSGEKLFF.

The V call is TRBV30, the J call TRBJ2-5; tentatively, D is TRBD1 (5 bases). The DNA end is a closer match to TRBJ2-7, so the J assignment may be wrong. This CDR3 spans 12 amino acids. Germline CDR1 is GTSNPN and CDR2 is SVGIG (reference sequence). The chain's CDR3 is CAWSPRVNEQYF. The CDR3 DNA sequence: TGTGCCTGGAGTCCCAGGGTCAACGAGCAGTACTTC.

To note about this clone: A read error is the likely source, as a far larger clone sits one nucleotide away. The V gene is TRBV18, the J gene TRBJ2-5, with 8 nucleotides matching TRBD2. Looked up from germline, CDR1 is KGHSH and CDR2 is LQKENI. The junction had 8 bases not matched to a gene; V was cut back by 4 bases and J by 7 bases. CDR3 size: 14 residues. This chain's CDR3 is CASSQSAGEGTQYF. The CDR3 DNA sequence: TGTGCCAGCTCACAATCAGCGGGAGAAGGGACCCAGTACTTC.

This chain connects TRBV6-5 to TRBJ1-2, with a weak D call TRBD1 (5 bases). Germline V lookup: CDR1 MNHEY, CDR2 SVGAGI. The CDR3 extends over 15 amino acids. Trimming stripped 2 bases from V and 5 bases from J, with 15 bases between. The DNA for the CDR3 is TGTGCCAGCAGTTACAGCCGGGGCGCAGGTTATGGCTACACCTTC. Protein: CASSYSRGAGYGYTF.

The J gene is TRBJ2-5, the V gene TRBV28; the D gene is possibly TRBD1 (5 bases). The V gene's germline CDR1 is MDHEN and CDR2 SYDVKM. The ends were cut back, 8 bases at V and 2 bases at J, with 15 bases in the middle. This CDR3 is built from 14 residues. In nucleotides, the CDR3 is TGTGCCAGCCCTCGACCGACAGTACAAGAGACCCAGTACTTC. It yields the protein CASPRPTVQETQYF.

Note on this clone: A clone one base away is much larger, so this may be a read error. The rearrangement uses TRBV4-1 and TRBJ1-2; 9 bases map to TRBD1. CDR1 is MGHRA and CDR2 is YSYEKL in the germline V gene. V was pared by 8 bases and J by 1 base, with 8 bases of the junction left unmatched. This CDR3 has 15 residues. CDR3 sequence (DNA): TGCGCCAGCGGCCTCCGGACAGGGGATAACTATGGCTACACCTTC. This translates into CASGLRTGDNYGYTF.

V usage is TRBV7-8 and J usage is TRBJ2-7; D is unresolved. Trimming took off 5 bases at V and 7 bases at J, with 21 bases between the two ends. Germline V gene lookup returns CDR1 SGHVS and CDR2 FQNEAQ. CDR3 length equals 15 residues. CDR3 amino acids: CASSPSIYKMREQYF. The CDR3 nucleotides read TGTGCCAGCAGCCCCTCCATCTATAAAATGAGGGAGCAGTACTTC.

Regarding this clone: Additional DNA sequences in this sample encode the identical CDR3. The gene calls are TRBV20-1 and TRBJ2-7; D uncertain. The V end lost 2 bases, the J end lost 2 bases, and 4 bases lay between the germline ends. The CDR3 consists of 11 residues. The germline V gene has CDR1 DFQATT and CDR2 SNEGSKA (reference sequence). The CDR3 nucleotides are TGCAGTGCTAGATCGCCCTACGAGCAGTACTTC. This translates into CSARSPYEQYF.

The rearrangement uses TRBV30 and TRBJ2-1; 9 bases agree with TRBD2. This CDR3 is 14 amino acids long. J was trimmed by 8 bases and V by 3 bases; bases with no gene match: 8. Germline assignment: CDR1 GTSNPN and CDR2 SVGIG (reference sequence). The CDR3 sequence is CAWRPSGRTDEQFF. DNA for the CDR3: TGTGCCTGGAGGCCAAGCGGGAGGACAGATGAGCAGTTCTTC.

The chain combines TRBV7-8 with TRBJ2-2, with D perhaps matching TRBD1 or TRBD2 (5 bases each). The CDR3 sequence is 15 residues long. Germline V gives CDR1 SGHVS, CDR2 FQNEAQ. V gave up 4 bases and J gave up 5 bases, with 14 bases separating them. The CDR3 bases are TGTGCCAGCAGCTGGGGGACCTCAAGAACCGGGGAGCTGTTTTTT. This encodes CASSWGTSRTGELFF.

The genes are TRBV6-5 and TRBJ1-1; D is undetermined. The V gene's germline CDR1 is MNHEY and CDR2 SVGAGI. The V and J ends lost 0 bases and 3 bases respectively, with 11 bases between them. This CDR3 has 15 residues. The CDR3 spells CASSYSFSVDTEAFF. The CDR3 coding sequence is TGTGCCAGCAGTTACTCATTTTCGGTAGACACTGAAGCTTTCTTT.